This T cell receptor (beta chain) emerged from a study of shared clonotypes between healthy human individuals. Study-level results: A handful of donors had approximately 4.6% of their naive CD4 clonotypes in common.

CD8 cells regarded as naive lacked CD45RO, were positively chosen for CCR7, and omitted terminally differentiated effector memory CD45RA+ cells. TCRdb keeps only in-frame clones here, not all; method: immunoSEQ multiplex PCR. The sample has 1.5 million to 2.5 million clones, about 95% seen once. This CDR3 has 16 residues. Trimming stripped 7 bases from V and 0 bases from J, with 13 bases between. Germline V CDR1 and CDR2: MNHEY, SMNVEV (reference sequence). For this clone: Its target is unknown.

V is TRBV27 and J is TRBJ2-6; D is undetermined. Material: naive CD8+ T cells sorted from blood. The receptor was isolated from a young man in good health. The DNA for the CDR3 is TGTGCCAGCACCCAGAACGGTTACTCTGGGGCCAACGTCCTGACTTTC. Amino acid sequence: CASTQNGYSGANVLTF.